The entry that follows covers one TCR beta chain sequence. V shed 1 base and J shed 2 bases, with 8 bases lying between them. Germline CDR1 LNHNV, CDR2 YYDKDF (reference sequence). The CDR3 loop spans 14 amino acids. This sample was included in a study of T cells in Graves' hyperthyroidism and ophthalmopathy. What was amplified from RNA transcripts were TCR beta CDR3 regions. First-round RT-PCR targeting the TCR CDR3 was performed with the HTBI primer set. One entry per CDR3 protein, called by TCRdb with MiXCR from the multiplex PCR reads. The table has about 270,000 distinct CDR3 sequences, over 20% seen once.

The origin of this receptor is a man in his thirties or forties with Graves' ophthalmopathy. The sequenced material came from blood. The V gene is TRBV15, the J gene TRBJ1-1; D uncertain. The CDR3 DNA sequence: TGTGCCACCAGCAGAGCGGGAATTAACACTGAAGCTTTCTTT. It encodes CATSRAGINTEAFF.